Listed here is a single TCR beta chain. The data were obtained in a study of blood T cell repertoires in COVID-19. Study-wide background: Samples taken during acute and convalescent COVID-19 were collected in the United States, Italy and Spain. Nucleic acid was either cDNA or gDNA, and it came from T cells, B-cell-depleted T cells, or PBMCs.

The V end was cut by 3 bases, the J end by 2 bases, with 11 bases between. The CDR3 covers 14 residues. Per the germline V gene, CDR1 is MNHNS and CDR2 is SASEGT. Methods used by the authors: Amplification with reference gene primers provided the estimates of nucleated cell counts. Sequenced by immunoSEQ multiplex PCR; TCRdb stores in-frame clones only, minus some. The DNA gave D and trimming, while V, J and clone size come from that table. In the table there are under 170,000 clones, approximately 80% of which are singletons. Sequenced input: peripheral blood. The chain links TRBV6-1 to TRBJ2-7; tentative D call: TRBD1 (6 bases). This TCR derives from a man in his 70s with acute or convalescent COVID-19. CDR3 in amino acids: CASSDSGQPYEQYF. DNA of the CDR3: TGTGCCAGCAGTGATTCCGGACAGCCCTACGAGCAGTACTTC.